These T cell receptor beta chains were read from a single sample in a study of cytomegalovirus exposure and HLA in healthy donors. The repertoire was sequenced with immunoSEQ multiplex PCR; TCRdb's copy has only in-frame clones and lacks some. The table lists around 140,000 clones, around 80% of them singletons. Source material: PBMCs. These receptor sequences come from a female donor in good health and CMV-seronegative. CDR3s include the opening cysteine and the closing phenylalanine or tryptophan. The order of the fields is V gene, D gene, J gene, clone size, CDR3 protein, CDR3 DNA. D genes are given only for firm matches. The size field is filled for only some rows; it gives once, few, many or a size class.

TRBV7-2,.,TRBJ1-3,few,CASSQGTGNTIYF,TGTGCCAGCAGCCAGGGCACTGGAAACACCATATATTTT
TRBV30,TRBD1,TRBJ2-7,.,CAWQGTARNYEQYF,TGTGCCTGGCAAGGGACAGCCAGAAACTACGAGCAGTACTTC
TRBV13,TRBD2,TRBJ2-7,few,CASTLRGLAGVQEQYF,TGTGCCAGCACCCTCAGGGGGCTAGCGGGAGTGCAAGAGCAGTACTTC
TRBV9,.,TRBJ2-1,.,CASSVEGDSYNEQFF,TGTGCCAGCAGCGTAGAGGGGGACTCCTACAATGAGCAGTTCTTC
TRBV7-2,.,TRBJ2-1,.,CASSPATRPPQDNEQFF,TGTGCCAGCAGCCCCGCGACTCGTCCTCCTCAAGACAATGAGCAGTTCTTC
TRBV19,TRBD2,TRBJ2-3,.,CASRLAGTDTQYF,TGTGCCAGCCGACTAGCGGGAACAGATACGCAGTATTTT
TRBV7-9,TRBD2,TRBJ2-3,.,CASSLDGRSSDTQYF,TGTGCCAGCAGCTTAGACGGGAGGTCCTCAGATACGCAGTATTTT
TRBV28,.,TRBJ1-1,.,CASSPPREMNTEAFF,TGTGCCAGCAGTCCCCCAAGGGAGATGAACACTGAAGCTTTCTTT
TRBV6-5,.,TRBJ1-4,few,CASSAGTRTNEKLFF,TGTGCCAGCAGCGCCGGGACACGCACTAATGAAAAACTGTTTTTT
TRBV28,.,TRBJ1-5,.,CASSLGRGLGQPQHF,TGTGCCAGCAGTTTAGGGAGGGGATTGGGTCAGCCCCAGCATTTT
TRBV28,TRBD1,TRBJ2-7,.,CASSYRTGPYEQYF,TGTGCCAGCAGTTATCGGACAGGGCCCTACGAGCAGTACTTC
TRBV12-5,.,TRBJ2-1,.,CASGLTGINEQFF,TGTGCTAGTGGTTTGACAGGGATTAATGAGCAGTTCTTC
TRBV11-2,.,TRBJ1-2,.,CASSSLQGNYGYTF,TGTGCCAGCAGCTCACTCCAGGGGAACTATGGCTACACCTTC
TRBV29-1,TRBD1,TRBJ1-4,few,CSVEPGQGTEKLFF,TGCAGCGTTGAACCGGGACAGGGGACTGAAAAACTGTTTTTT
TRBV27,TRBD1,TRBJ1-5,.,CASSPGTGYGNQPQHF,TGTGCCAGCAGTCCCGGGACAGGGTATGGTAATCAGCCCCAGCATTTT
TRBV5-1,.,TRBJ2-7,.,CASSLEGAGLYEQYF,TGCGCCAGCAGCTTGGAGGGCGCAGGGCTCTACGAGCAGTACTTC
TRBV7-3,.,TRBJ1-1,.,CASSLPPLSAEAFF,TGTGCCAGCAGCTTACCCCCCTTGTCCGCTGAAGCTTTCTTT
TRBV28,.,TRBJ2-1,once,CASSRGGGSNEQFF,TGTGCCAGCAGTCGAGGGGGGGGTTCGAATGAGCAGTTCTTC
TRBV5-1,.,TRBJ1-2,.,CASSSTGNYGYTF,TGCGCCAGCAGCTCTACAGGGAACTATGGCTACACCTTC
TRBV5-1,.,TRBJ2-2,.,CASSLDLLNTGELFF,TGCGCCAGCAGCTTGGATTTATTGAACACCGGGGAGCTGTTTTTT
TRBV5-5,.,TRBJ1-5,.,CASSTGGDQPQHF,TGTGCCAGCAGTACCGGGGGAGATCAGCCCCAGCATTTT
TRBV28,.,TRBJ1-2,.,CASMGGNGYTF,TGTGCCAGCATGGGGGGAAATGGCTACACCTTC
TRBV7-3,.,TRBJ2-3,.,CASSPQTSYTDTQYF,TGTGCCAGCAGCCCTCAGACATCCTACACAGATACGCAGTATTTT
TRBV9,TRBD1,TRBJ1-2,few,CASSSGGQANYGYTF,TGTGCCAGCAGTTCGGGGGGACAGGCCAACTATGGCTACACCTTC
TRBV11-1,TRBD2,TRBJ2-1,.,CASSEALAGFYNEQFF,TGTGCCAGCAGCGAGGCCCTAGCGGGGTTTTACAATGAGCAGTTCTTC
TRBV30,TRBD1,TRBJ1-1,.,CAWTRTGGGEAFF,TGTGCCTGGACTAGGACAGGGGGTGGTGAAGCTTTCTTT
TRBV6-4,.,TRBJ2-2,few,CASSDNKLGELFF,TGTGCCAGCAGTGACAACAAGTTAGGGGAGCTGTTTTTT
TRBV18,.,TRBJ1-5,.,CASSPIQGSNQPQHF,TGTGCCAGCTCACCTATTCAGGGTAGCAATCAGCCCCAGCATTTT
TRBV5-6,.,TRBJ2-6,few,CASSAGLQGSGANVLTF,TGTGCCAGCAGCGCCGGTCTACAGGGCTCTGGGGCCAACGTCCTGACTTTC
TRBV2,TRBD2,TRBJ2-7,.,CASTQLAGGRAQYF,TGTGCCAGCACTCAACTAGCGGGAGGGCGGGCGCAGTACTTC
TRBV11-3,TRBD1,TRBJ1-1,once,CASSSGQGETEAFF,TGTGCCAGCAGCTCCGGACAGGGGGAGACTGAAGCTTTCTTT
TRBV10-3,TRBD1,TRBJ1-1,.,CAISVGTGRTEAFF,TGTGCCATCAGTGTGGGGACAGGTCGGACTGAAGCTTTCTTT
TRBV6-1,.,TRBJ2-5,.,CASSRTQQETQYF,TGTGCCAGCAGCCGGACACAACAAGAGACCCAGTACTTC
TRBV5-1,.,TRBJ1-1,.,CASSLVQTNTEAFF,TGCGCCAGCAGCCTCGTACAGACGAACACTGAAGCTTTCTTT